The source of this T cell receptor (beta chain) is a study of control samples from healthy donors and cancer patients. The table came from immunoSEQ multiplex PCR; TCRdb's copy has only in-frame clones and leaves some out. Among 150,000 to 200,000 clones, around 88% were seen once, and the ten largest hold 4% to 6%. The CDR3 has 15 residues. From germline, CDR1 is KGHSH and CDR2 LQKENI. With 2 bases removed from V and 2 bases from J, the gap between germline ends came to 10 bases. The V and J genes are TRBV18 and TRBJ1-5; no definite D call. The receptor's source is a woman under 40 in good health. The sequencing input was blood. The CDR3 coding sequence is TGTGCCAGCTCACCAGAAGACAAACGCAATCAGCCCCAGCATTTT. This translates into CASSPEDKRNQPQHF.